This passage covers 13 T cell receptor beta chains from one sample sequenced in a study of T-cell reconstitution after alpha-beta-depleted transplantation in children (dated by TCRdb to the mid-2010s). The treatment or condition label of this sample denotes: allogeneic hematopoietic cell transplantation with graft depleted of TCRalphabeta T cells and CD19 B cells. The library was built by means of PCR. Sequencing was performed on an Illumina HiSeq 2500. Molecular barcoding was employed in the preparation of TCR libraries, with unique molecular identifiers being used to normalize TCRbeta repertoire quantification. The public reads were run again by TCRdb, first through fastp at Q25 and then through MiXCR, and only productive beta chains were kept. A single entry per CDR3 protein holds the most common genes and DNA from its merged rows. Counted in this sample were fewer than 550,000 distinct CDR3 sequences; over 10% of them appeared once. Of the sample, less than 15% is held by the ten largest clones.

The sequencing here drew on PBMCs, mostly from graft donor cells, taken 180 days after TCRalphabeta/CD19-depleted stem cell transplant. Receptor source: a female patient aged 2 to 10 who had a stem cell transplant for aplastic anemia, so the T cells may come from the graft donor.

The rearrangement joins TRBV6-2 or TRBV6-3 to TRBJ2-1, with TRBD2 as a possible D gene (5 bases). The V gene lost 7 bases and the J gene lost 9 bases, with 22 bases spanning the gap. The CDR3 sequence is 15 residues long. The V gene's germline CDR1 is MNHEY and CDR2 SVGEGT. The CDR3 protein is CASTNPPIEAGEQFF. In DNA, the CDR3 is TGTGCCAGCACCAATCCCCCAATCGAGGCGGGTGAGCAGTTCTTC.

This clonotype was seen at least ten times. V and J are TRBV29-1 and TRBJ2-4, with D unclear. V shed 4 bases and J shed 0 bases, with 4 bases lying between them. This CDR3 comprises 12 residues. Germline V CDR1 and CDR2: SQVTM, ANQGSEA. The CDR3 DNA follows: TGCAGCGTTGGACAAGCCAAAAACATTCAGTACTTC. This sequence encodes CSVGQAKNIQYF.

CDR3 sequence reads: CASSYAFPGNTQYF. In DNA form, the CDR3 reads TGTGCCAGCAGTTACGCTTTCCCGGGAAATACGCAGTATTTT. The chain uses TRBV28 and TRBJ2-3, with D maybe TRBD2 (5 bases). The CDR3 sequence is 14 residues long. The ends were cut back, 4 bases at V and 7 bases at J, with 15 bases in the middle. Germline CDR1 and CDR2: MDHEN and SYDVKM.

The table lists this clonotype with a few counts. The CDR3 DNA reads TGTGCCACCAGTCCACACGACAGGGAGGGTCAGCCCCAGCATTTT. Its protein is CATSPHDREGQPQHF. The chain combines TRBV24-1 with TRBJ1-5, with TRBD1 matching over 7 bases. Germline assignment: CDR1 KGHDR and CDR2 SFDVKD. This CDR3 has 15 residues. The J segment lost 6 bases and the V segment lost 6 bases, leaving 10 bases of the junction unmatched.

This clonotype was observed a handful of times. This chain connects TRBV7-2 to TRBJ2-7, with 8 bases matching TRBD2. With 4 bases clipped from V and 6 bases from J, the junction kept 8 bases outside the gene matches. CDR1 is SGHTA, CDR2 FQGNSA, per germline. The CDR3 consists of 14 residues. In nucleotides, the CDR3 is TGTGCCAGCAGCTCCGGGGGGGTGGCGAGCGAGCAGTACGTC. It yields the protein CASSSGGVASEQYV.

The chain carries TRBV11-3 and TRBJ1-3; no clear D. The CDR3 runs 13 residues. CDR1 is SGHNT, CDR2 YENEEA, per germline. The V end was cut by 5 bases, the J end by 8 bases, with 13 bases between. The CDR3 spells CASSPRDTYTIYF. CDR3 nucleotide sequence: TGTGCCAGCAGCCCACGGGATACATACACCATATATTTT.

The CDR3 DNA is TGTGCCGGATCCCTAGCGAACACCGGGGAGCTGTTTTTT. As protein: CAGSLANTGELFF. The rearrangement joins TRBV28 to TRBJ2-2; D uncertain. CDR3 length: 13 amino acids. V lost 11 bases, J lost 0 bases, and 10 bases lay in between. Germline V gives CDR1 MDHEN, CDR2 SYDVKM.

This clonotype came up many times. The chain employs TRBV10-3 and TRBJ2-5; TRBD2 matches 8 bases. The V gene's germline CDR1 is ENHRY and CDR2 SYGVKD. The ends lost 0 bases at V and 2 bases at J; junction bases unmatched: 8. The CDR3 is made up of 17 amino acids. CDR3 nucleotide sequence: TGTGCCATCAGTGAGTCTTGGCCTAGCGGGCCACAAGAGACCCAGTACTTC. Protein product: CAISESWPSGPQETQYF.

In its sample, this clonotype was seen a few times. This chain connects TRBV28 to TRBJ1-4; 8 bases agree with TRBD1. V shed 5 bases, J shed 5 bases, and the junction held 7 bases outside the gene matches. The CDR3 consists of 15 residues. Germline V gives CDR1 MDHEN, CDR2 SYDVKM. Here the CDR3 DNA reads TGTGCCAGCAGTCTCACGACAGGGGCCAATGAAAAACTGTTTTTT. It is translated as CASSLTTGANEKLFF.

This clonotype has more than one count but fewer than ten. V usage is TRBV4-3 and J usage is TRBJ2-7; no clear D. This CDR3 has 15 amino acids. The V end lost 1 base, the J end lost 4 bases, and 14 bases lay between the germline ends. Germline loops: CDR1 LGHNA, CDR2 YSLEER. The CDR3, as DNA: TGCGCCAGCAGCCAAGTGCCGTCTAGTACTTACGAGCAGTACTTC. It yields the protein CASSQVPSSTYEQYF.

The V call is TRBV30, the J call TRBJ2-2; 12 positions agree with TRBD2. Germline assignment: CDR1 GTSNPN and CDR2 SVGIG (reference sequence). With 8 bases clipped from V and 3 bases from J, the junction kept 10 bases outside the gene matches. The CDR3 runs 16 residues. This chain's CDR3 is CADPTSGRSHTGELFF. In nucleotides, the CDR3 is TGTGCCGATCCAACTAGCGGGAGGTCGCACACCGGGGAGCTGTTTTTT.

This clonotype appeared once. Likely a read error: the CDR3 ends without its conserved phenylalanine or tryptophan. The V gene is TRBV5-1, the J gene TRBJ1-1; TRBD1 is a possible D gene (5 bases). Trimming pared 4 bases from V and 2 bases from J, leaving 18 bases between. The CDR3 totals 16 residues. The germline V gene has CDR1 SGHRS and CDR2 YFSETQ. The CDR3 is CASSISPGTYNTEAFL. CDR3 DNA: TGCGCCAGCAGCATCTCTCCCGGGACTTATAACACTGAAGCTTTCCTT.

This clonotype was recorded many times. V gene TRBV29-1 combines with J gene TRBJ2-5; TRBD2 matches 8 bases. This CDR3 has 16 amino acids. Germline values: CDR1 SQVTM, CDR2 ANQGSEA. With 1 base clipped from V and 5 bases from J, the junction kept 12 bases outside the gene matches. The CDR3: CSVEGRRLAKLETQYF. The CDR3 nucleotides are TGCAGCGTTGAAGGTCGGCGACTAGCGAAGTTGGAGACCCAGTACTTC. Full variable domain (remainder filled in from reference TRBV29-1 and TRBJ2-5): SAVISQKPSRDICQRGTSLTIQCQVDSQVTMMFWYRQQPGQSLTLIATANQGSEATYESGFVIDKFPISRPNLTFSTLTVSNMSPEDSSIYLCSVEGRRLAKLETQYFGPGTRLLVL.